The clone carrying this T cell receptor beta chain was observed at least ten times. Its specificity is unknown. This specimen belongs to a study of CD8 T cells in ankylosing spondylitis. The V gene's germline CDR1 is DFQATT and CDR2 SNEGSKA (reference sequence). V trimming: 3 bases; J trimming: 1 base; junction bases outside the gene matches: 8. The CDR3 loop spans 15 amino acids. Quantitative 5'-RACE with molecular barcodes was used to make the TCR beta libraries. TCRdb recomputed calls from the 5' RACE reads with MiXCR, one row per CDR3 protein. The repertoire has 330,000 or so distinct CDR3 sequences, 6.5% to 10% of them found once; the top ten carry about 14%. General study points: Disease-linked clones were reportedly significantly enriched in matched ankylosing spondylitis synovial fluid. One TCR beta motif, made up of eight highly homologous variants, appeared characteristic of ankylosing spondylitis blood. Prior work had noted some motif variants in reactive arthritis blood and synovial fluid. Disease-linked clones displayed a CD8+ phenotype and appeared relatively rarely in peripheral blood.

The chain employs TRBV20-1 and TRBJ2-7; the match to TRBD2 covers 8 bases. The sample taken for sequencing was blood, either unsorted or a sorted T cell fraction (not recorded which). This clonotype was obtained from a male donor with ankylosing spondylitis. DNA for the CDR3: TGCAGTGCTAGTACGCCACGGGGGGGATCCTACGAGCAGTACTTC. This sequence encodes CSASTPRGGSYEQYF.